This T cell receptor (beta chain) was captured by sequencing in a study of T cell repertoires in cytomegalovirus infection. Looking at the study overall: Public TCR beta signatures marked donors with CMV infection and the matching HLA. Study-wide findings and caveats: The cumulative frequency of public TCR beta families distinguished individuals who carried CMV together with the relevant HLA.

This clonotype showed up many times. No antigen is known for it. TCRdb analysed the reads with MiXCR anew, one entry per CDR3 protein. The sample lists 480,000 or so distinct CDR3 sequences, 10% to 12% occurring once. Germline V gives CDR1 KGHDR, CDR2 SFDVKD. V was clipped by 4 bases and J by 1 base; unmatched bases: 8. CDR3 size: 17 residues. This TCR was recovered from a human donor in good health (CMV status not recorded). Some clones in this sample may be carry-over from other donors' samples. This sequence joins TRBV24-1 and TRBJ2-1, with 8 nucleotides matching TRBD2. Specimen: PBMCs. The CDR3 region has the DNA TGTGCCACCAGTGACAAGAGAGTAGCGGGATCCTACAATGAGCAGTTCTTC. Translating it yields CATSDKRVAGSYNEQFF.